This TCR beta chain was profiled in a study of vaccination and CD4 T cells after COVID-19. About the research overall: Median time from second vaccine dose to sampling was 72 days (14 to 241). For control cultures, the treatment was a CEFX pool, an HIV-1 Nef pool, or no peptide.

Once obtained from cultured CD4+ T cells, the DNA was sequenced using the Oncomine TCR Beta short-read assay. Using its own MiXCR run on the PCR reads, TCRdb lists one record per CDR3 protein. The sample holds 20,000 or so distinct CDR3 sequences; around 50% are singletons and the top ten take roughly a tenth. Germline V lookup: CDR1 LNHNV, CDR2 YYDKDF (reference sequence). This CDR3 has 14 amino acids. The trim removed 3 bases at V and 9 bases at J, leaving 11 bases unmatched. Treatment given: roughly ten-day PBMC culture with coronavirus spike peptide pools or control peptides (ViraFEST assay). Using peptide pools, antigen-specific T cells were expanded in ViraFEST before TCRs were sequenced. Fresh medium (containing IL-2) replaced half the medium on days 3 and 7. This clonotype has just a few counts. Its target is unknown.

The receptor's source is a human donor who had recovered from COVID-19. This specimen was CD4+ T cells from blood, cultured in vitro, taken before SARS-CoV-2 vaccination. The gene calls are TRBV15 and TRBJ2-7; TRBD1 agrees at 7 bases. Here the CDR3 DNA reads TGTGCCACCAGCAGTCGTAAGACAGGGAATGGGCAGTACTTC. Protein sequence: CATSSRKTGNGQYF.